This entry lists 19 T cell receptor beta chains sequenced from one sample in a study of T cell repertoires in ileal Crohn's disease. Sequenced by immunoSEQ multiplex PCR; TCRdb stores in-frame clones only, minus some. The data show around 7,000 clones, with around 70% seen just once and more than 7% held by the top ten. Indicated time point: neoterminal ileum biopsy at postoperative endoscopy, about 6 months after surgery. Specimen: ileal tissue. These TCRs come from an adult with Crohn's disease.

The rearrangement uses TRBV2 and TRBJ2-5; 7 bases fit TRBD2. The tail of the sequence fits TRBJ2-7 better, so the J call may be wrong. Germline CDR1 SNHLY, CDR2 FYNNEI. CDR3 length equals 14 residues. The CDR3: CASRMLAVPYEQYF. CDR3 nucleotides: TGTGCCAGCAGGATGCTAGCGGTGCCTTACGAGCAGTACTTC.

This clone was seen only once. This sequence joins TRBV10-1 and TRBJ2-5; TRBD1 aligns across 7 bases. Judging by the DNA end, TRBJ2-7 fits better; the J call may be wrong. This CDR3 has 13 residues. The germline gives CDR1 WNHNN, CDR2 SYGVQD (reference sequence). Here the CDR3 DNA reads TGCGCCAGCAGCCGTGGACAGGCCTACGAGCAGTACTTC. It encodes CASSRGQAYEQYF.

The V call is TRBV2, the J call TRBJ2-5, with a possible D match to TRBD2 (5 bases). Near its end, the DNA agrees better with TRBJ2-7, so the J call may be wrong. The CDR3 is made up of 15 amino acids. Germline V gene sequence: CDR1 SNHLY, CDR2 FYNNEI. CDR3 amino acids: CASSPVGGKGGEQYF. CDR3 DNA sequence: TGTGCCAGCAGTCCCGTCGGAGGAAAGGGCGGCGAGCAGTACTTC.

The V call is TRBV19, the J call TRBJ2-3, with D tentatively TRBD1 (5 bases). The V gene's germline CDR1 is LNHDA and CDR2 SQIVND (reference sequence). The V end lost 4 bases, the J end lost 0 bases, and 11 bases lay between the germline ends. The CDR3 covers 15 residues. CDR3 sequence reads: CASSNQGTSTDTQYF. The CDR3 coding sequence is TGTGCCAGTAGTAACCAGGGAACTAGCACAGATACGCAGTATTTT.

The rearrangement links TRBV5-1 to TRBJ2-7; a weak D match, TRBD1 (5 bases). The CDR3 has 15 amino acids. The V gene's germline CDR1 is SGHRS and CDR2 YFSETQ. Trimming took 0 bases from V and 3 from J, leaving 13 bases between them. DNA of the CDR3: TGCGCCAGCAGCTTGGCGTCAGGGAAAGGCTACGAGCAGTACTTC. Amino acids: CASSLASGKGYEQYF.

This clone is deemed large. The V and J genes are TRBV6-1 and TRBJ1-1; no reliable D call. V was shortened by 6 bases and J by 11 bases, with 16 bases between the two germline ends. The CDR3 totals 12 residues. The V gene's germline CDR1 is MNHNS and CDR2 SASEGT. The CDR3 region has the DNA TGTGCCAGCAGCGAAACTCCTTCGCACGCTTTCTTT. Amino acids: CASSETPSHAFF.

Only a few counts were recorded for this clone. The CDR3 DNA reads as TGTGCCAGCAGTCGGACAGGGAACAATGAGCAGTTCTTC. It specifies CASSRTGNNEQFF. The rearrangement uses TRBV6-5 and TRBJ2-1, with TRBD1 identical over 8 bases. The CDR3 covers 13 residues. Germline lookup yields CDR1 MNHEY and CDR2 SVGAGI. Unmatched junction bases numbered 2, after V lost 5 bases and J lost 5 bases.

V usage is TRBV4-1 and J usage is TRBJ2-3; 8 positions agree with TRBD2. The germline CDR1 and CDR2 sequences are MGHRA and YSYEKL. This CDR3 has 17 amino acids. J gave up 3 bases and V 0 bases, and 8 bases lay outside the gene matches. The CDR3 DNA reads as TGCGCCAGCAGCCAAGATGGCGACGGGAGGGCTACAGATACGCAGTATTTT. Translation gives CASSQDGDGRATDTQYF.

The V and J genes are TRBV19 and TRBJ2-6; a possible D gene is TRBD1 (6 bases). Between the trimmed V and J ends, which lost 1 base and 4 bases, there was a span of 14 bases. Germline-derived CDR1 and CDR2 are LNHDA and SQIVND (reference sequence). The CDR3 loop spans 17 amino acids. The CDR3 region is CASSIGDKRAGANVLTF. CDR3 in DNA: TGTGCCAGTAGTATAGGGGACAAGCGAGCGGGGGCCAACGTCCTGACTTTC.

This rearrangement joins TRBV30 to TRBJ2-7, with TRBD2 matching over 8 bases. Germline V gene lookup returns CDR1 GTSNPN and CDR2 SVGIG (reference sequence). The CDR3 covers 14 residues. The V and J ends lost 7 bases and 2 bases, in that order; junction bases with no gene match: 10. The CDR3 DNA is TGTGCCTACTGTCTAGCGGGTCTACCCTACGAGCAGTACTTC. Protein: CAYCLAGLPYEQYF.

This clone was recorded a few times. CDR3 DNA: TGTGCCAGTAGCCCTGGACAGGGAGCAACTAATGAAAAACTGTTTTTT. Its translation: CASSPGQGATNEKLFF. The V call is TRBV19, the J call TRBJ1-4; 8 nucleotides line up with TRBD1. V lost 6 bases to trimming and J lost 0 bases; unmatched junction nucleotides: 6. From germline, CDR1 is LNHDA and CDR2 SQIVND (reference sequence). The CDR3 spans 16 residues.

The chain couples TRBV5-4 to TRBJ1-4; 10 nucleotides line up with TRBD1. The CDR3 loop spans 17 amino acids. Germline lookup yields CDR1 SGHNT and CDR2 YYREEE (reference sequence). J lost 0 bases, V lost 2 bases, and 4 bases had no gene match. CDR3 amino acids: CASSLAGQGATNEKLFF. DNA for the CDR3: TGTGCCAGCAGCTTAGCCGGACAGGGGGCAACTAATGAAAAACTGTTTTTT.

The chain carries TRBV5-1 and TRBJ2-2; D is unclear. Trimming took off 4 bases at V and 4 bases at J, with 14 bases between the two ends. The CDR3 is made up of 15 amino acids. Germline CDR1 is SGHRS and CDR2 is YFSETQ. Here the CDR3 reads CASSHGIARTGELFF. The CDR3 DNA is TGCGCCAGCAGCCATGGAATAGCTCGCACCGGGGAGCTGTTTTTT.

This clone was counted only a few times. The chain carries TRBV4-3 and TRBJ1-2; D is ambiguous. V was trimmed by 5 bases and J by 9 bases, leaving 22 bases between them. Looked up from germline, CDR1 is LGHNA and CDR2 is YSLEER. The CDR3 is made up of 15 amino acids. CDR3 amino acids: CASSLRGISVVRYTF. CDR3 in DNA: TGCGCCAGCAGCTTACGGGGTATTTCGGTGGTTCGCTACACCTTC.

This clone was seen only once. CDR3 protein: CASRHDYQPQHF. The CDR3 DNA reads as TGTGCCAGCAGGCACGACTATCAGCCCCAGCATTTT. The rearrangement links TRBV6-1 to TRBJ1-5; D not certain. V was clipped by 6 bases and J by 5 bases, with 8 bases between them. The CDR3 contains 12 residues. Germline V CDR1 and CDR2: MNHNS, SASEGT.

V and J are TRBV6-1 and TRBJ2-2; 11 bases align to TRBD2. V lost 1 base, J lost 6 bases, and 1 base stayed unmatched. The length of the CDR3 is 15 residues. Germline-derived CDR1 and CDR2 are MNHNS and SASEGT. The CDR3 loop is CASSEVAGGPGELFF. CDR3 DNA: TGTGCCAGCAGTGAAGTAGCGGGGGGGCCCGGGGAGCTGTTTTTT.

This chain links TRBV11-2 with TRBJ2-7; 11 nucleotides match TRBD1. Germline values: CDR1 SGHAT, CDR2 FQNNGV. This CDR3 is 16 amino acids long. The trim removed 5 bases at V and 4 bases at J, leaving 10 bases unmatched. CDR3 coding DNA: TGTGCCAGCAGCCTAGCCCCCGGGACAGGGGGGTACGAGCAGTACTTC. Its protein product is CASSLAPGTGGYEQYF.

The chain is built from TRBV18 and TRBJ1-1; the D is unclear. Looked up from germline, CDR1 is KGHSH and CDR2 is LQKENI. Trimming pared 2 bases from V and 4 bases from J, leaving 8 bases between. This CDR3 is built from 13 residues. DNA for the CDR3: TGTGCCAGCTCACCATCACAGACCACTGAAGCTTTCTTT. This encodes CASSPSQTTEAFF.

The chain carries TRBV28 and TRBJ2-2; D might be TRBD1 (5 bases). V was trimmed by 6 bases and J by 6 bases, leaving 11 bases between them. Per the germline V gene, CDR1 is MDHEN and CDR2 is SYDVKM. CDR3 length equals 13 residues. The chain's CDR3 is CASRSRVAGELFF. CDR3 nucleotides: TGTGCCAGCAGAAGCAGGGTCGCCGGGGAGCTGTTTTTT. Drawing the rest from reference TRBV28 and TRBJ2-2, the complete variable domain is DVKVTQSSRYLVKRTGEKVFLECVQDMDHENMFWYRQDPGLGLRLIYFSYDVKMKEKGDIPEGYSVSREKKERFSLILESASTNQTSMYLCASRSRVAGELFFGEGSRLTVL.